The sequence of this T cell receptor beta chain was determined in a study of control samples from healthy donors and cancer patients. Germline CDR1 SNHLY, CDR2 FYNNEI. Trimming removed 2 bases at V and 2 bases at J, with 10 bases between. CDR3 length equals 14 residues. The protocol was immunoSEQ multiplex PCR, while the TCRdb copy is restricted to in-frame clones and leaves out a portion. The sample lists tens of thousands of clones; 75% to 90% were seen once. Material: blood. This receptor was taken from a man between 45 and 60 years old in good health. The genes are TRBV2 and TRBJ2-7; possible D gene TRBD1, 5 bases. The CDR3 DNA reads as TGTGCCAGCAGTGAACCTGGGGCGGCCTACGAGCAGTACTTC. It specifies CASSEPGAAYEQYF.